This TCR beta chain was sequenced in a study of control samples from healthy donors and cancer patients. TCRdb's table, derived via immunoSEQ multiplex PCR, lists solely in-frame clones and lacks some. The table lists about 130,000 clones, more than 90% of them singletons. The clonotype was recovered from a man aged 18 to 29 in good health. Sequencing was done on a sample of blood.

CDR3 residues: CAISEGGQGPRETQYF. CDR3 in DNA: TGTGCCATCAGTGAAGGGGGACAGGGGCCCCGAGAGACCCAGTACTTC. V is TRBV10-3 and J is TRBJ2-5; TRBD1 matches at 10 bases. This CDR3 is 16 amino acids long. Germline loops: CDR1 ENHRY, CDR2 SYGVKD. V gave up 3 bases and J gave up 4 bases; unmatched junction bases: 8.